Listed below are T cell receptor beta chains from one sample, sequenced in a study of blood T cells in healthy people across ages. TCRdb called the 5' RACE reads again in MiXCR, with one record for every CDR3 protein. The table shows just under 750,000 distinct CDR3 sequences, with about 24% occurring only once. The sequenced sample was blood. These receptors all come from a man aged 65-85 years in good health. The CDR3 runs from the conserved cysteine through the conserved F or W.

V	J	CDR3
TRBV2	TRBJ2-5	CASITGSYNEQLF
TRBV12-3/TRBV12-4	TRBJ2-1	CASSLALLDSNEQFF
TRBV25-1	TRBJ2-7	CASSRQGADEQYF
TRBV29-1	TRBJ2-3	CSARGLAGTDTQYF
TRBV12-3/TRBV12-4	TRBJ1-2	CASSLEHGYTF
TRBV20-1	TRBJ1-1	CSARGAVWGTEAFF
TRBV3-1	TRBJ2-5	CASRGERQYF
TRBV6-5	TRBJ2-5	CASSYSGEGETQYF
TRBV10-3	TRBJ2-3	CAIRPRGDRNTQYF
TRBV30	TRBJ1-2	CAWGLALKNGYTF
TRBV6-1	TRBJ2-2	CASSRGLAVNTGELFF
TRBV12-3/TRBV12-4	TRBJ1-1	CASSLHNSYEAFF
TRBV14	TRBJ2-3	CASSQDLGAEQYF
TRBV20-1	NA	CSARANGQIYEQYF
TRBV7-2	TRBJ2-2	CASCVLRPGELFF
TRBV20-1	TRBJ2-3	CSAPTFGSGIRDTQYF
TRBV5-1	TRBJ2-7	CASSWGDTGGYEQYF
TRBV6-5	TRBJ1-1	CASRRDRMNTEAFF
TRBV6-6	TRBJ1-1	CVLRLLNTEAFF
TRBV11-2	TRBJ1-2	CASSHDLSYGYTF
TRBV20-1	TRBJ2-2	CSASESGTGITNTGELFF
TRBV12-3/TRBV12-4	TRBJ2-2	CASSLGDRGGGELFF
TRBV29-1	TRBJ1-2	CSVEENGQGYTF
TRBV7-2	TRBJ2-7	CASSQSGQGSNEQYF
TRBV28	NA	CATSPGIHEQYF
TRBV5-1	TRBJ1-1	CASSVDTNTEAFF
TRBV7-9	TRBJ1-4	CATARDRGNEKLFF
TRBV12-3/TRBV12-4	TRBJ1-4	CASNLGGGLSEKLFF
TRBV18	TRBJ2-1	CASSPVQGAYNEQFF
TRBV18	TRBJ1-2	CASSQGQDRGLFYGYTF
TRBV6-5	TRBJ2-1	CASSYLAEGGDLTF
TRBV20-1	TRBJ1-5	CSARFAGGLNQPQHF
TRBV5-1	TRBJ2-3	CASSSGHSGPTDTQYF
TRBV6-5	TRBJ2-3	CASSATGTETTDTQYF
TRBV3-1	TRBJ1-1	CASSQKGASTEAFF
TRBV27	TRBJ1-3	CASSLTVANTIYF
TRBV5-1	TRBJ2-5	CASTWSGIAQETQYF
TRBV28	TRBJ1-3	CASSLLGGQAAGNTIYF
TRBV11-2	TRBJ2-3	CASSSPLPGKAPDTQYF
TRBV12-3/TRBV12-4	TRBJ2-1	CASSPTRGEQFF
TRBV7-2	TRBJ1-5	CASSFNRESNQPQHF
TRBV20-1	TRBJ2-4	CSPRSRPVAKNIQYF
TRBV3-1	TRBJ2-7	CASSQRDRGGYEQYF
TRBV7-9	TRBJ2-5	CASSLASGTSGRNKETQYF
TRBV20-1	TRBJ1-6	CSARPGGGSSPLHF